One and the same sample provided the 13 T cell receptor beta chains below, sequenced in a study of blood T cell repertoires in COVID-19 (dated by TCRdb to about 2020). The library relied on the immunoSEQ multiplex PCR assay. TCRdb re-hosts the immuneACCESS table, in-frame sequences only. Its copies lack some clones; in the studies checked, an unresolved V gene accounts for under half of them, and the cause for the rest is not known. The sample contains some 55,000 clones, 75% to 90% of them found a single time. The top ten hold 1.5% to 2% of the sample. What was sequenced was peripheral blood. Receptors were obtained from a woman in her sixties or seventies with acute or convalescent COVID-19.

The chain is built from TRBV10-3 and TRBJ1-2; 8 bases match TRBD1. CDR3 size: 15 residues. CDR1 is ENHRY and CDR2 is SYGVKD in the germline V gene. V lost 2 bases, J lost 5 bases, and 7 bases stayed unmatched. Here the CDR3 DNA reads TGTGCCATCAGTGAGAGAACAGGGGGATCGTATGGCTACACCTTC. Its protein product is CAISERTGGSYGYTF.

This sequence joins TRBV5-1 and TRBJ2-7; the match to TRBD1 covers 8 bases. The CDR3 loop spans 15 amino acids. Germline CDR1 is SGHRS and CDR2 is YFSETQ. V was pared by 7 bases and J by 0 bases, with 9 bases of the junction left unmatched. CDR3: CASQPGQVSSYEQYF. The CDR3 DNA is TGCGCCAGCCAACCGGGACAGGTGAGCTCCTACGAGCAGTACTTC. Filled out from reference TRBV5-1 and TRBJ2-7, the complete variable domain reads KAGVTQTPRYLIKTRGQQVTLSCSPISGHRSVSWYQQTPGQGLQFLFEYFSETQRNKGNFPGRFSGRQFSNSRSEMNVSTLELGDSALYLCASQPGQVSSYEQYFGPGTRLTVT.

This clone was seen once. This rearrangement joins TRBV28 to TRBJ1-3; a possible D gene is TRBD1 (5 bases). Germline CDR1 is MDHEN and CDR2 is SYDVKM. Trimming removed 7 bases from V and 0 bases from J, with 13 bases in between. CDR3 length equals 15 residues. The chain's CDR3 is CASKTAMLSGNTIYF. The CDR3 DNA sequence: TGTGCCAGCAAGACAGCCATGCTCTCTGGAAACACCATATATTTT.

This chain joins TRBV18 and TRBJ1-1; 7 bases agree with TRBD1. The CDR3 is made up of 15 amino acids. Germline lookup yields CDR1 KGHSH and CDR2 LQKENI. With 3 bases clipped from V and 0 bases from J, the junction kept 4 bases outside the gene matches. This CDR3 is CASSPGQELNTEAFF. DNA for the CDR3: TGTGCCAGCTCACCTGGACAGGAGCTGAACACTGAAGCTTTCTTT.

The chain recombines TRBV6-2 or TRBV6-3 with TRBJ2-2, with a possible D match to TRBD2 (5 bases). The CDR3 runs to 16 residues. The V end was cut by 6 bases, the J end by 2 bases, with 16 bases between. Germline CDR1 is MNHEY and CDR2 is SVGEGT. The CDR3 protein is CASSPRGRPNTGELFF. The CDR3 DNA follows: TGTGCCAGCAGCCCTCGGGGAAGACCTAACACCGGGGAGCTGTTTTTT.

V is TRBV11-2 and J is TRBJ1-2; 8 bases are shared with TRBD1. Trimming cost V 5 bases and J 8 bases; bases outside gene matches: 10. Germline V gene lookup returns CDR1 SGHAT and CDR2 FQNNGV. The CDR3 extends over 14 amino acids. The CDR3 nucleotides are TGTGCCAGCAGCATTCGGACAGGGATCAGCGGCTACACCTTC. Its protein is CASSIRTGISGYTF.

The chain employs TRBV5-1 and TRBJ2-3; TRBD2 matches at 15 bases. Germline-derived CDR1 and CDR2 are SGHRS and YFSETQ. V shed 3 bases and J 2 bases; nucleotides not matched to a gene: 10. There are 19 residues in the CDR3. CDR3 sequence reads: CASSSGLAGGVQNTDTQYF. CDR3 DNA: TGCGCCAGCAGCTCTGGACTAGCGGGGGGGGTCCAGAACACAGATACGCAGTATTTT.

The table lists this clone with a count of one. V usage is TRBV4-2 and J usage is TRBJ1-1, with TRBD1 as a possible D gene (6 bases). This CDR3 region has 15 residues. V dropped 1 base and J dropped 8 bases, with 17 bases sitting between them. Germline-derived CDR1 and CDR2 are LGHNA and YNFKEQ. CDR3 nucleotide sequence: TGTGCCAGCAGCCAAGTTAGTGGACGGGACATCGAAGCTTTCTTT. It codes for CASSQVSGRDIEAFF.

The chain uses TRBV5-1 and TRBJ1-4; 9 bases fit TRBD1. The V segment lost 4 bases and the J segment 3 bases; nucleotides outside the gene matches: 4. This CDR3 contains 15 residues. Germline V gene sequence: CDR1 SGHRS, CDR2 YFSETQ. In DNA, the CDR3 is TGCGCCAGCAGCAGGGGGACAGGGTCTAATGAAAAACTGTTTTTT. It is translated as CASSRGTGSNEKLFF.

V gene TRBV5-1 combines with J gene TRBJ1-1; TRBD1 might be the D (5 bases). Germline CDR1 reads SGHRS; CDR2 reads YFSETQ. The germline V and J ends were trimmed by 3 bases and 1 base, with 10 bases remaining between them. This CDR3 has 14 residues. CDR3 in DNA: TGCGCCAGCAGCTCGGGACTGTGGAACACTGAAGCTTTCTTT. Its translation: CASSSGLWNTEAFF.

The rearrangement joins TRBV5-6 to TRBJ1-6; maybe TRBD1 (6 bases). From germline, CDR1 is SGHDT and CDR2 YYEEEE. Trimming left V 0 bases short and J 11 bases short, with 15 bases between. The CDR3 sequence is 15 residues long. The CDR3 loop reads CASSLVETGSTPLHF. The DNA for the CDR3 is TGTGCCAGCAGCTTGGTGGAGACAGGCTCAACACCCCTCCACTTT.

The chain carries TRBV6-5 and TRBJ2-7; 11 bases agree with TRBD1. Germline-derived CDR1 and CDR2 are MNHEY and SVGAGI. CDR3 length: 15 amino acids. The junction had 7 bases not matched to a gene; V was cut back by 5 bases and J by 4 bases. The CDR3 region has the DNA TGTGCCAGCAGTCCGGGGACAGGGGGGAGGTACGAGCAGTACTTC. Amino acid sequence: CASSPGTGGRYEQYF.

The genes are TRBV3-1 (or the pseudogene TRBV3-2) and TRBJ1-2; D gene unclear. Per germline, CDR1 LGHDT and CDR2 YNNKEL (reference sequence). This CDR3 has 12 residues. Trimming removed 0 bases at V and 8 bases at J, with 7 bases between. The CDR3 DNA reads as TGTGCCAGCAGCCAAGAGTCTAACGGCTACACCTTC. Its protein is CASSQESNGYTF.